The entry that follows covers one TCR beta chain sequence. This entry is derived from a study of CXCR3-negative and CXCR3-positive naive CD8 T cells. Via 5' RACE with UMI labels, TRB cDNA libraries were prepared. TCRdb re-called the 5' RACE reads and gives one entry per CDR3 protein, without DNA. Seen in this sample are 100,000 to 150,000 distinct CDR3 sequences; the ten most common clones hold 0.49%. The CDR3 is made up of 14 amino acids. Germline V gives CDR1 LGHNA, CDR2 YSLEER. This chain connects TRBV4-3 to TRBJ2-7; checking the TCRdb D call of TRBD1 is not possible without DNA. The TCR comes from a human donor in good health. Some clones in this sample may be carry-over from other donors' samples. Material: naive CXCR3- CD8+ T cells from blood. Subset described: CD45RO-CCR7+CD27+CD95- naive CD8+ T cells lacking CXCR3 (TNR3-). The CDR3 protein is CASSLDRTNYEQYF.